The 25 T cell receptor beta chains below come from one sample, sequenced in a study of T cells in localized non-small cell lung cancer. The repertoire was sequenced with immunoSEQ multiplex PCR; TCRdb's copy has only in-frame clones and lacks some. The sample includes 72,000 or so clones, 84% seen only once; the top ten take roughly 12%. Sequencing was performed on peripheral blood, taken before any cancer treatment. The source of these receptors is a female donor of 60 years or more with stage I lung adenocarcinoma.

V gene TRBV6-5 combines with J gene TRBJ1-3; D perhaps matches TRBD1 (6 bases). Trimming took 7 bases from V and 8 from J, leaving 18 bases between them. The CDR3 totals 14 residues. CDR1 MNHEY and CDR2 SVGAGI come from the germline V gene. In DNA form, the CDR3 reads TGTGCCAGCATCCGACGGGGGGCTCTGGACACCATATATTTT. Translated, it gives CASIRRGALDTIYF.

CDR3: CASSLRAFGGYTF. CDR3 coding DNA: TGCGCCAGCAGCCTCAGGGCCTTTGGTGGCTACACCTTC. The rearrangement joins TRBV5-1 to TRBJ1-2, with D possibly matching TRBD1 (5 bases). The V gene lost 4 bases and the J gene lost 7 bases, with 14 bases spanning the gap. This CDR3 is built from 13 residues. CDR1 SGHRS and CDR2 YFSETQ come from the germline V gene.

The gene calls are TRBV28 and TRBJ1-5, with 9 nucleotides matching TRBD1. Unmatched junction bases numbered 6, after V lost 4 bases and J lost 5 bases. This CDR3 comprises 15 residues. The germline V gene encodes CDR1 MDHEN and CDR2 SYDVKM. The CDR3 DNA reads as TGTGCCAGCAGTTCCCACAGGGGGCGCGATCAGCCCCAGCATTTT. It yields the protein CASSSHRGRDQPQHF.

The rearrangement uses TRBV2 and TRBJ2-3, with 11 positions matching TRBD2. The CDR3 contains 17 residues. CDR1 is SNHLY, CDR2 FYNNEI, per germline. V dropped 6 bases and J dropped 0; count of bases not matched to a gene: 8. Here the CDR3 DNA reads TGTGCCAGCAGAAAAGGACTAGCGGGTAGGAGCACAGATACGCAGTATTTT. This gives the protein CASRKGLAGRSTDTQYF.

CDR3 loop: CASSLDGSSYNEQFF. CDR3 nucleotides: TGTGCCAGCAGCTTGGATGGTAGCTCCTACAATGAGCAGTTCTTC. The rearrangement links TRBV5-4 to TRBJ2-1; D call uncertain. With 0 bases removed from V and 0 bases from J, the gap between germline ends came to 7 bases. Germline values: CDR1 SGHNT, CDR2 YYREEE (reference sequence). CDR3 length: 15 residues.

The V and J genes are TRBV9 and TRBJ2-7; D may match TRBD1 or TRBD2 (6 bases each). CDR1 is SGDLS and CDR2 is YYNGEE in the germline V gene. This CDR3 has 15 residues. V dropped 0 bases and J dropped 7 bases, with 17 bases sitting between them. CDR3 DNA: TGTGCCAGCAGCGTAGAAGGGGGGATAGGGCGGGAGCAGTACTTC. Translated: CASSVEGGIGREQYF.

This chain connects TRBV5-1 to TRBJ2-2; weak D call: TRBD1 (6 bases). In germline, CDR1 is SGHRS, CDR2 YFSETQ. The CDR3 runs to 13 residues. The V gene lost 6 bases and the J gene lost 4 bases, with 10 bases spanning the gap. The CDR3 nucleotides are TGCGCCAGCAACTTACAGGGCACCGGGGAGCTGTTTTTT. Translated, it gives CASNLQGTGELFF.

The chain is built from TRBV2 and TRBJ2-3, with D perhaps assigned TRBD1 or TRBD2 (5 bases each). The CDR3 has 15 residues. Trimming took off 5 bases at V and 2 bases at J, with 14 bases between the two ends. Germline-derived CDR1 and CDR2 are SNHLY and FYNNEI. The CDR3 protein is CASSYVGAATDTQYF. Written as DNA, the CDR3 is TGTGCCAGCAGTTATGTCGGGGCGGCCACAGATACGCAGTATTTT.

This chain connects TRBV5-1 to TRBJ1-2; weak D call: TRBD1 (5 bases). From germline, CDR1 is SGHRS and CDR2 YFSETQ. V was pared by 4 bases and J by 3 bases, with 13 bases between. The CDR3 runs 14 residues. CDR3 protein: CASSPHRIDYGYTF. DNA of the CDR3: TGCGCCAGCAGCCCTCACAGGATCGACTATGGCTACACCTTC.

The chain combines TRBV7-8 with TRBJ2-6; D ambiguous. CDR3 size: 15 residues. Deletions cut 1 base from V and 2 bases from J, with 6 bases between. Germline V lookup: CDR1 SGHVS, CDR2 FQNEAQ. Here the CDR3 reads CASSLVATGANVLTF. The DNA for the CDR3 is TGTGCCAGCAGCTTAGTTGCTACTGGGGCCAACGTCCTGACTTTC.

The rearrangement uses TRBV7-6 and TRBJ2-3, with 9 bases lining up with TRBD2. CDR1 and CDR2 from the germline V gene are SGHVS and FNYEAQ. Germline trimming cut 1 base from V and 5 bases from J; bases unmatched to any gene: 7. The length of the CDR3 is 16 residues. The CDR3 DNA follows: TGTGCCAGCAGCTTAGTTAGCGGGGGTTCCGGAGATACGCAGTATTTT. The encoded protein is CASSLVSGGSGDTQYF.

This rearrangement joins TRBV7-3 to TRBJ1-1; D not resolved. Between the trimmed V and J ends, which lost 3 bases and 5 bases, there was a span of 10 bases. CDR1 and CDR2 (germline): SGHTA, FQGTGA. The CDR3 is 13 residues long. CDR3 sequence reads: CASSLTQLTEAFF. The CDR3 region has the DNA TGTGCCAGCAGCTTGACCCAGCTAACTGAAGCTTTCTTT. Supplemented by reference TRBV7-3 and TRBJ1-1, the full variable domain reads GAGVSQTPSNKVTEKGKYVELRCDPISGHTALYWYRQSLGQGPEFLIYFQGTGAADDSGLPNDRFFAVRPEGSVSTLKIQRTERGDSAVYLCASSLTQLTEAFFGQGTRLTVV.

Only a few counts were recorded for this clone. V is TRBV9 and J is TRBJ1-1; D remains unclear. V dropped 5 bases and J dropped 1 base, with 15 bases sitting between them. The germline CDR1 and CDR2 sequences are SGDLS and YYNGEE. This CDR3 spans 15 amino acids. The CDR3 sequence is CASSRIIGQNTEAFF. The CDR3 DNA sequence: TGTGCCAGCAGTAGGATTATCGGGCAGAACACTGAAGCTTTCTTT.

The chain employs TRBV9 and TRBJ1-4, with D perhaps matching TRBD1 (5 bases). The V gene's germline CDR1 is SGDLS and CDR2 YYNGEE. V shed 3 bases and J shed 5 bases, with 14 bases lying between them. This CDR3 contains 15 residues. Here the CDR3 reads CASSASLGGNEKLFF. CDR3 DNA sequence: TGTGCCAGCAGCGCGTCGCTCGGGGGAAATGAAAAACTGTTTTTT.

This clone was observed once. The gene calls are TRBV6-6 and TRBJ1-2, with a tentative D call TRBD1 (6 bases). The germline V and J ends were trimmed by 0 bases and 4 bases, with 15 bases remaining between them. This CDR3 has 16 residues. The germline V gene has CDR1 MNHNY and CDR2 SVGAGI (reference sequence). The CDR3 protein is CASSYSGGAKAYGYTF. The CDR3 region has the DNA TGTGCCAGCAGTTACTCAGGGGGAGCTAAGGCCTATGGCTACACCTTC.

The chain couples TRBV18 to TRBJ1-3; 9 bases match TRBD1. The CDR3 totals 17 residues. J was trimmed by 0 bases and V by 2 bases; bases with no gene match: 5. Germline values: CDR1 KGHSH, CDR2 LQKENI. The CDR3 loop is CASSPTQGARSGNTIYF. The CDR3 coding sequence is TGTGCCAGCTCACCAACACAGGGGGCCCGCTCTGGAAACACCATATATTTT.

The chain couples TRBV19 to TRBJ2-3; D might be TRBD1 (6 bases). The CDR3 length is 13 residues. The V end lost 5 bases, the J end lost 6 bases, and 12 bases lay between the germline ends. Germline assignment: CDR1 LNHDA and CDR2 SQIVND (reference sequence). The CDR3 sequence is CASSPGHRDTQYF. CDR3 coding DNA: TGTGCCAGTAGTCCGGGACATAGGGATACGCAGTATTTT. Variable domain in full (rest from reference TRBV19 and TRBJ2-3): DGGITQSPKYLFRKEGQNVTLSCEQNLNHDAMYWYRQDPGQGLRLIYYSQIVNDFQKGDIAEGYSVSREKKESFPLTVTSAQKNPTAFYLCASSPGHRDTQYFGPGTRLTVL.

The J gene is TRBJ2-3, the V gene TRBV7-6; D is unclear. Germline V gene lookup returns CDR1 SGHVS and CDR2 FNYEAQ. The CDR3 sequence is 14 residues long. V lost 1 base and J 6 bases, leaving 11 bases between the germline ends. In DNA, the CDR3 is TGTGCCAGCAGCTTAGGCGGTACCAGGGATACGCAGTATTTT. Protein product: CASSLGGTRDTQYF.

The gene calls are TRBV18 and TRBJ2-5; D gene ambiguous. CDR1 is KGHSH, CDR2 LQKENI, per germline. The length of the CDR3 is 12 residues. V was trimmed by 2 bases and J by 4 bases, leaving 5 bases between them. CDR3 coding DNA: TGTGCCAGCTCACCAATCGCAGAGACCCAGTACTTC. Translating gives CASSPIAETQYF.

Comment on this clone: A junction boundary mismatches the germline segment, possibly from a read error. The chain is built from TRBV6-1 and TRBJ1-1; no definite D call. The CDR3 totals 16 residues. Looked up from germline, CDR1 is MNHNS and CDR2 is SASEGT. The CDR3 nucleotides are TGTGCCAGCAGGGAAGCTGGTCTTCGGCTGAACACTGAAGCTTTCTTT. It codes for CASREAGLRLNTEAFF.

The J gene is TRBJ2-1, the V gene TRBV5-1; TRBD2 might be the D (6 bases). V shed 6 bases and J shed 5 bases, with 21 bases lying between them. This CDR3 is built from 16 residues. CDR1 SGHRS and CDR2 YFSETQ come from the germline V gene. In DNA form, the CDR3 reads TGCGCCAGCAACAAAGGTCTAGCGACACGGAACAATGAGCAGTTCTTC. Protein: CASNKGLATRNNEQFF.

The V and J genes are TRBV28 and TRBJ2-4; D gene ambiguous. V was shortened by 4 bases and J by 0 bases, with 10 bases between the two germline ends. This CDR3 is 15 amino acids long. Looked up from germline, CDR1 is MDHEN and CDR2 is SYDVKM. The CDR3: CASSSPSSAKNIQYF. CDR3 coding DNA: TGTGCCAGCAGTTCGCCGTCGTCAGCCAAAAACATTCAGTACTTC.

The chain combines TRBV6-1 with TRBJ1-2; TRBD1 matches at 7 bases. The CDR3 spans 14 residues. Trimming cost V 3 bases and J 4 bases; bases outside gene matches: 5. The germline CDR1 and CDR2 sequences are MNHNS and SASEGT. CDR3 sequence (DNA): TGTGCCAGCAGTGAGGGTGGGACAGCCTATGGCTACACCTTC. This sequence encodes CASSEGGTAYGYTF.

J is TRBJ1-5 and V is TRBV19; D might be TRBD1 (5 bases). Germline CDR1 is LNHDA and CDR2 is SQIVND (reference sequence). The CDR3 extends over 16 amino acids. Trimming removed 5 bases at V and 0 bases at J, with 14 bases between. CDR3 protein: CASSPLSGPSNQPQHF. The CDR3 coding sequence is TGTGCCAGTAGTCCGCTATCGGGGCCTAGCAATCAGCCCCAGCATTTT.

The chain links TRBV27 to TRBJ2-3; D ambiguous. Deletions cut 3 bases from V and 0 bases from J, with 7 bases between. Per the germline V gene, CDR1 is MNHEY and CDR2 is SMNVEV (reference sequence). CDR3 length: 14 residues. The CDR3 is CASSFTRSTDTQYF. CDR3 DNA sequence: TGTGCCAGCAGTTTTACACGGAGCACAGATACGCAGTATTTT.